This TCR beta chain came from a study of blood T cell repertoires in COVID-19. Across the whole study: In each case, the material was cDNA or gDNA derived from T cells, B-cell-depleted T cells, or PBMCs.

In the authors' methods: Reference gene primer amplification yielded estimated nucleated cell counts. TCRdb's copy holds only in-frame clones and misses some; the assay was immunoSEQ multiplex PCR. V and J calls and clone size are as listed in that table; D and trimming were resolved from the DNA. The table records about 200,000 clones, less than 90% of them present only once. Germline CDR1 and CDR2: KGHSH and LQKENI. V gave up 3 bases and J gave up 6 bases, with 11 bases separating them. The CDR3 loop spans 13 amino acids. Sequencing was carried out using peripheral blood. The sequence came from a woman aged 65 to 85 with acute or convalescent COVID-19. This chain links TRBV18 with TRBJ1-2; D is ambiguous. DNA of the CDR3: TGTGCCAGCTCACCTGGGCAGGCAAATGGCTACACCTTC. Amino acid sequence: CASSPGQANGYTF.